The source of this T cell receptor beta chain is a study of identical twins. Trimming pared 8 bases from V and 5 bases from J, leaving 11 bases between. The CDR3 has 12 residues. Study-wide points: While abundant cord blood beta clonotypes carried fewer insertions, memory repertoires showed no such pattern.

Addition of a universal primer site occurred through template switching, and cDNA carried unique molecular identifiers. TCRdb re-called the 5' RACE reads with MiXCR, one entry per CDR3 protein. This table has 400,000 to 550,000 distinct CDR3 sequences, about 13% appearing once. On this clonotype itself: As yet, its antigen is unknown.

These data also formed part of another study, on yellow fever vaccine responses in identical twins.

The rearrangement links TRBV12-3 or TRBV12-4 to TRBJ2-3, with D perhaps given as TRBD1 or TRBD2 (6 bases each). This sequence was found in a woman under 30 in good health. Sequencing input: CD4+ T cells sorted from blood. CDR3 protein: CASGGTQDTQYF. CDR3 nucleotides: TGTGCCAGCGGGGGGACACAAGATACGCAGTATTTT.